This T cell receptor beta chain was documented in a study of regulatory T cells in long-lasting Graves disease. The time point denotes: newly diagnosed GD, antithyroid drugs for less than 3 months. From RNA extracted from PBMCs, the TCR library was made. Study-level findings and limits: Patients whose Graves' disease persisted exhibited lower TCR diversity than those newly diagnosed. Whereas new patients shared roughly 910 public clonotypes, persistent patients shared more, at 2,741. Thyroid tissue was not studied; only peripheral blood was.

CDR3 regions were amplified by Arm-PCR using iRepertoire HTBI primers to build TCR beta libraries. TCRdb reprocessed the multiplex PCR reads via MiXCR and lists one record per CDR3 protein. The sample shows roughly 500,000 distinct CDR3 sequences, 9.5% to 15% of them seen only once. This clonotype came up many times. Its antigen remains unidentified. These data were also filed under a second study, of T cells in Graves' hyperthyroidism and ophthalmopathy. This second study says: Initially, a first-round RT-PCR of the TCR CDR3 employed the HTBI primer set.

This sequence was found in a woman aged 25 to 39 with Graves disease. The sequencing here drew on peripheral blood mononuclear cells (PBMCs), taken at new diagnosis, from a patient treated with antithyroid drugs.

The CDR3 DNA reads as TGTGCCAGCAGTTACATGGGACTTATGAACACTGAAGCTTTCTTT. Protein product: CASSYMGLMNTEAFF. This chain joins TRBV6-5 and TRBJ1-1; a possible D gene is TRBD1 (5 bases). The ends were cut back, 2 bases at V and 0 bases at J, with 10 bases in the middle. This CDR3 contains 15 residues. In germline, CDR1 is MNHEY, CDR2 SVGAGI.